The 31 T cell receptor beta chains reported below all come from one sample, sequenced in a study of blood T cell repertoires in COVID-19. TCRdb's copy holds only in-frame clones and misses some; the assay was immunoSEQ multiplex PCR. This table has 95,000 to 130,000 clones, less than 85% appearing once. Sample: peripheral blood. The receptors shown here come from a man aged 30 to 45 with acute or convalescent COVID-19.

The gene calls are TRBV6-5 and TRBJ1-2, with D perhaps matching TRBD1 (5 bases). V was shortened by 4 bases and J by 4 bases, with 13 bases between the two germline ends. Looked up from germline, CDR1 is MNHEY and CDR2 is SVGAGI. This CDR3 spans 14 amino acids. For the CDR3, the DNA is TGTGCCAGCAGTTCCAGGGTCAGTAGCTATGGCTACACCTTC. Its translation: CASSSRVSSYGYTF.

CDR3 DNA: TGTGCCAGCAGCTTAGGGACAGGGAACTATGGCTACACCTTC. It translates to CASSLGTGNYGYTF. The chain uses TRBV13 and TRBJ1-2, with 7 nucleotides matching TRBD1. Germline V gives CDR1 PRHDT, CDR2 FYEKMQ (reference sequence). V lost 0 bases to trimming and J lost 2 bases; unmatched junction nucleotides: 0. This CDR3 comprises 14 residues.

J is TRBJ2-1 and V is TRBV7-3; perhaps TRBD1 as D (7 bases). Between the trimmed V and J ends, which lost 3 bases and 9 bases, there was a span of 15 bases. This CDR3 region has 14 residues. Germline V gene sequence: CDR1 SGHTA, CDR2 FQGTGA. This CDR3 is CASSLGRGAGEQFF. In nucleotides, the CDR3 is TGTGCCAGCAGCTTGGGCAGGGGGGCAGGTGAGCAGTTCTTC.

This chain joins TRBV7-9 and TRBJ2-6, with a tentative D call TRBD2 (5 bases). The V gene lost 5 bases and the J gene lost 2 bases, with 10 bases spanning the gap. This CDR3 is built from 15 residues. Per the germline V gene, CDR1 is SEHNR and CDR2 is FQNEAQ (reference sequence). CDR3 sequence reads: CASSPPGAGANVLTF. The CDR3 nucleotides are TGTGCCAGCAGCCCCCCCGGGGCTGGGGCCAACGTCCTGACTTTC.

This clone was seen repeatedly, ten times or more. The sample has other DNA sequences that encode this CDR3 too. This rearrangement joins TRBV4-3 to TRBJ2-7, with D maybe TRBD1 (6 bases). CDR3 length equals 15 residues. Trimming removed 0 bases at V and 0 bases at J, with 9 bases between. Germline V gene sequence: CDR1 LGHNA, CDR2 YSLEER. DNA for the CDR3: TGCGCCAGCAGCCAAGAGACAGGACCCTCCTACGAGCAGTACTTC. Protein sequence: CASSQETGPSYEQYF.

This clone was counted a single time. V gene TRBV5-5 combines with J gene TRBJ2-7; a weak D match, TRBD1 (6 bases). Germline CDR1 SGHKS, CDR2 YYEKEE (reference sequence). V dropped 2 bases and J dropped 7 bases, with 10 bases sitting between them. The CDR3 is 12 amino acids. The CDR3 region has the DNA TGTGCCAGCAGCTTTCCAGGGGTGGAGCAGTACTTC. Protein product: CASSFPGVEQYF.

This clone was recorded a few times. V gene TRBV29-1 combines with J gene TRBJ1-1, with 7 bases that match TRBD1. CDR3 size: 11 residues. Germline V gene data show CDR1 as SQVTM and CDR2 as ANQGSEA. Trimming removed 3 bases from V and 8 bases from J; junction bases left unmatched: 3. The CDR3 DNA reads TGCAGCGTTGACCGGGACAGAGAAGCTTTCTTT. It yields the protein CSVDRDREAFF.

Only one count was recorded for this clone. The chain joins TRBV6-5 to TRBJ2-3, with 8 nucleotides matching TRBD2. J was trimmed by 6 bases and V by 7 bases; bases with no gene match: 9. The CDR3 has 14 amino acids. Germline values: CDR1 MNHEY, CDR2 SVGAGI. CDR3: CASKISPGGDTQYF. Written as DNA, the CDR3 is TGTGCCAGCAAGATTAGCCCGGGAGGGGATACGCAGTATTTT.

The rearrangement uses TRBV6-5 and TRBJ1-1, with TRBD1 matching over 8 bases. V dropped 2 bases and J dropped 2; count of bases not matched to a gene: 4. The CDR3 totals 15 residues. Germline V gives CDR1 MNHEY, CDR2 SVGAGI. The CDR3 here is CASSYAGQGNTEAFF. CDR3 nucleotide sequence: TGTGCCAGCAGTTACGCTGGACAGGGTAACACTGAAGCTTTCTTT.

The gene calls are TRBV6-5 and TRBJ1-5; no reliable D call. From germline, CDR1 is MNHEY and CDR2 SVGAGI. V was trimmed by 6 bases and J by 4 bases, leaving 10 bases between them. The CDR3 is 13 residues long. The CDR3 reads CASRPTENQPQHF. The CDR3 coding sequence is TGTGCCAGCAGACCTACCGAAAATCAGCCCCAGCATTTT.

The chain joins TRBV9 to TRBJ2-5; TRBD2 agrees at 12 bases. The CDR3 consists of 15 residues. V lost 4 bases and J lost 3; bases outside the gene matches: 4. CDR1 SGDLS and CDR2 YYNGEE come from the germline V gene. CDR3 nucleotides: TGTGCCAGCAGCCCGACTAGCGGGGGCAAAGAGACCCAGTACTTC. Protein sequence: CASSPTSGGKETQYF.

The CDR3 spells CASSMGEIYNSPLHF. DNA for the CDR3: TGTGCCAGTAGTATGGGAGAAATTTATAATTCACCCCTCCACTTT. This chain joins TRBV19 and TRBJ1-6; D not certain. The CDR3 consists of 15 residues. The germline V gene encodes CDR1 LNHDA and CDR2 SQIVND (reference sequence). The V end was cut by 3 bases, the J end by 4 bases, with 10 bases between.

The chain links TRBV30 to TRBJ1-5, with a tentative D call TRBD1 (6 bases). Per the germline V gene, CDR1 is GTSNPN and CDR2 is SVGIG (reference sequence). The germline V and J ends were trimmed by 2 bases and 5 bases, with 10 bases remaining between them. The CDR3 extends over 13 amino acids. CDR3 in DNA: TGTGCCTGGAGTACAGGGCTGGATCAGCCCCAGCATTTT. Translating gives CAWSTGLDQPQHF.

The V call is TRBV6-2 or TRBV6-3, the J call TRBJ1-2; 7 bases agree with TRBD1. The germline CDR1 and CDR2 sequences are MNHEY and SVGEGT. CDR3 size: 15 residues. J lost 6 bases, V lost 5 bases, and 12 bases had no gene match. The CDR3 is CASSDPGQWYDGYTF. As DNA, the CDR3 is TGTGCCAGCAGTGATCCGGGACAGTGGTACGATGGCTACACCTTC.

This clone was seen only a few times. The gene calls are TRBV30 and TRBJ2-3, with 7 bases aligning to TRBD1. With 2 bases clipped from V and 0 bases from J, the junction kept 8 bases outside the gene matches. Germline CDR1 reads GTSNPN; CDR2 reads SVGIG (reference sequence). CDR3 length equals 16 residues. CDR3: CAWSSTGAASTDTQYF. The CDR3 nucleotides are TGTGCCTGGAGTTCTACAGGGGCCGCAAGCACAGATACGCAGTATTTT.

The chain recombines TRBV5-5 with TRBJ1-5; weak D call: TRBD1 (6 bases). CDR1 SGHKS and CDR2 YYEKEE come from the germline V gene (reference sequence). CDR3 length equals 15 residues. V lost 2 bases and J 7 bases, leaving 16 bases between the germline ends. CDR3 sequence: CASSLSSGVGQPQHF. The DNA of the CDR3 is TGTGCCAGCAGCTTAAGTTCAGGGGTGGGCCAGCCCCAGCATTTT.

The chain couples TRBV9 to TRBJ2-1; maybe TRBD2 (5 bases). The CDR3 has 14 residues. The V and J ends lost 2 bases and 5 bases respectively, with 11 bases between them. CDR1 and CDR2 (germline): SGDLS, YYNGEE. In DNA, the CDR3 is TGTGCCAGCAGCGTCTTCCGGGATGACAATGAGCAGTTCTTC. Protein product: CASSVFRDDNEQFF. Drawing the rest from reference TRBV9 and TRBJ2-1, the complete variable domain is DSGVTQTPKHLITATGQRVTLRCSPRSGDLSVYWYQQSLDQGLQFLIQYYNGEERAKGNILERFSAQQFPDLHSELNLSSLELGDSALYFCASSVFRDDNEQFFGPGTRLTVL.

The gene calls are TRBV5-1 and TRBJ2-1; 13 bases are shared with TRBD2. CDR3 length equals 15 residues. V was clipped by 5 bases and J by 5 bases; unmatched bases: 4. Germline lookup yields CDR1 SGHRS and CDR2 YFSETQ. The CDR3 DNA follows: TGCGCCAGCAGATTAGGACTAGCGGGAGACAATGAGCAGTTCTTC. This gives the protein CASRLGLAGDNEQFF.

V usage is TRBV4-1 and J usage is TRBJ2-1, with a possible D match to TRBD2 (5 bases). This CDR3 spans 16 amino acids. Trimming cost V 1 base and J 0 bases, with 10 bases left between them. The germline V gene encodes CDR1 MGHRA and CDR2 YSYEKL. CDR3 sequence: CASSQGYGSSYNEQFF. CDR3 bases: TGCGCCAGCAGCCAAGGATATGGGAGCTCCTACAATGAGCAGTTCTTC.

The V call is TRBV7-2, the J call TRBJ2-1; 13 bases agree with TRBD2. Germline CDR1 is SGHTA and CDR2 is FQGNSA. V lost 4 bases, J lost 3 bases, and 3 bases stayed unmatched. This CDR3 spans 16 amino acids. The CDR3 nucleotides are TGTGCCAGCAGCTCCTGGACTAGCGGGAGCTACAATGAGCAGTTCTTC. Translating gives CASSSWTSGSYNEQFF.

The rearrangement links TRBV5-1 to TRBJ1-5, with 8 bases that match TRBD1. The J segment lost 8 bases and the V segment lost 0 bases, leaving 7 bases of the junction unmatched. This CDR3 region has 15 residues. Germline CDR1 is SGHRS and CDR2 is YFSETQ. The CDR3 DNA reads TGCGCCAGCAGCTTGGATCCAGGGGGCCGGGAGCCCCAGCATTTT. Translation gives CASSLDPGGREPQHF.

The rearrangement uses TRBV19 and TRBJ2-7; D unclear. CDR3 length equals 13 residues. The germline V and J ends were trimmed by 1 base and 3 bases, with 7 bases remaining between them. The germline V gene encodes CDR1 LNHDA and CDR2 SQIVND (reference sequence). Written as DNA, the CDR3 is TGTGCCAGTAGTATAGGGCGCGGCTACGAGCAGTACTTC. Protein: CASSIGRGYEQYF.

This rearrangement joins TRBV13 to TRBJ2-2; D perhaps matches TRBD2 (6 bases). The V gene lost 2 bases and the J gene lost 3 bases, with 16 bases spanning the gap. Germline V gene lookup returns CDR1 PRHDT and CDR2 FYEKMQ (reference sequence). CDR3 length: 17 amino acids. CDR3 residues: CASSLTLQGGDTGELFF. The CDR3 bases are TGTGCCAGCAGCTTAACACTCCAGGGAGGAGACACCGGGGAGCTGTTTTTT.

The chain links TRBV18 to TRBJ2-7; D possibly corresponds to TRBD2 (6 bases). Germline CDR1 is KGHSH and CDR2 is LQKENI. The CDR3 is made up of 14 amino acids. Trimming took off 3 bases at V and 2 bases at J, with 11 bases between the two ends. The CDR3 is CASSPSGGAYEQYV. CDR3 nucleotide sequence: TGTGCCAGCTCACCTTCGGGCGGGGCCTACGAGCAGTACGTC.

CDR3 bases: TGTGCCTGGGCGACAGGGGGCGCAGGCCAGCCCCAGCATTTT. Protein product: CAWATGGAGQPQHF. The genes are TRBV30 and TRBJ1-5, with 10 bases aligning to TRBD1. Germline V gene data show CDR1 as GTSNPN and CDR2 as SVGIG (reference sequence). The CDR3 has 14 residues. Unmatched junction bases numbered 8, after V lost 5 bases and J lost 7 bases.

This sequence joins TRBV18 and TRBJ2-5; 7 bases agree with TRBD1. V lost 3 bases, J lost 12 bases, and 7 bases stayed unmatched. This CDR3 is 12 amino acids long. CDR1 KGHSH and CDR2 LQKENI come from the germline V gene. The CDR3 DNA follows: TGTGCCAGCTCACCCGACAGGGAATTTAAGTACTTC. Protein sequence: CASSPDREFKYF.

This chain's CDR3 is CASSQTSGGPSYEQYF. The CDR3 bases are TGTGCCAGCAGCCAAACAAGCGGGGGACCTTCCTACGAGCAGTACTTC. The chain has TRBV3-1 (or the pseudogene TRBV3-2) and TRBJ2-7; 8 bases match TRBD2. The CDR3 length is 16 residues. CDR1 is LGHDT, CDR2 YNNKEL, per germline (reference sequence). The V and J ends lost 2 bases and 1 base, in that order; junction bases with no gene match: 7.

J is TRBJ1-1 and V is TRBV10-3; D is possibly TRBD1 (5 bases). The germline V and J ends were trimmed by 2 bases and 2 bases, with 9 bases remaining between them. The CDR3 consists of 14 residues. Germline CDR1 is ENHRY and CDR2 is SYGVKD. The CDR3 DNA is TGTGCCATCAGTGAGGACAGCTTTAACACTGAAGCTTTCTTT. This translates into CAISEDSFNTEAFF.

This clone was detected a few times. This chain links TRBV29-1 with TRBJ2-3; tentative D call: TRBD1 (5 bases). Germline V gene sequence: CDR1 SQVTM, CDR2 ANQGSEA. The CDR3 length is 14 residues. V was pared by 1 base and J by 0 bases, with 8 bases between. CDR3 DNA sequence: TGCAGCGTTGAAGGCGCAGGGAGCACAGATACGCAGTATTTT. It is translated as CSVEGAGSTDTQYF.

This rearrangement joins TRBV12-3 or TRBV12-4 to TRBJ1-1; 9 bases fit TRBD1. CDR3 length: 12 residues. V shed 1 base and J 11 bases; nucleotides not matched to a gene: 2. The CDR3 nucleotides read TGTGCCAGCAGTTTAGACAGGGGGCACGCTTTCTTT. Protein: CASSLDRGHAFF.

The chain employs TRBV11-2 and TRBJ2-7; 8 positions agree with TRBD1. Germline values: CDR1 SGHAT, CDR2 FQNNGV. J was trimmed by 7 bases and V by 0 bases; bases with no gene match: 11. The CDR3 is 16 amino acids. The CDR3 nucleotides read TGTGCCAGCAGCTTAGATTGGGGGCAGGGGGCGAGGGAGCAGTACTTC. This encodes CASSLDWGQGAREQYF. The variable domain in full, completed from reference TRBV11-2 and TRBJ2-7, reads EAGVAQSPRYKIIEKRQSVAFWCNPISGHATLYWYQQILGQGPKLLIQFQNNGVVDDSQLPKDRFSAERLKGVDSTLKIQPAKLEDSAVYLCASSLDWGQGAREQYFGPGTRLTVT.